The 26 T cell receptor beta chains presented below share a single source sample, sequenced in a study of shared clonotypes between healthy human individuals. This table comes from immunoSEQ multiplex PCR, and its TCRdb copy is limited to in-frame clones, with some not included. The table includes over a million clones, roughly 97% detected once. The sample taken for sequencing was naive CD4+ T cells sorted from blood. The subset: CD45RA+ positively selected. The source of these receptors is a young man in good health.

The chain has TRBV10-2 and TRBJ2-3, with 8 nucleotides matching TRBD2. The V segment lost 7 bases and the J segment 2 bases; nucleotides outside the gene matches: 5. This CDR3 spans 14 amino acids. The germline gives CDR1 WSHSY, CDR2 SAAADI. CDR3 nucleotide sequence: TGCGCCAGCAAAACTAGCGGATCCACAGATACGCAGTATTTT. Translation gives CASKTSGSTDTQYF.

The chain couples TRBV9 to TRBJ2-3; D unclear. Trimming cost V 4 bases and J 2 bases, with 11 bases left between them. The CDR3 runs 14 residues. Germline loops: CDR1 SGDLS, CDR2 YYNGEE. The DNA for the CDR3 is TGTGCCAGCAGCCCTACCGGTTTCACAGATACGCAGTATTTT. Amino acids: CASSPTGFTDTQYF.

The chain combines TRBV5-6 with TRBJ2-7; D call uncertain. The V end lost 5 bases, the J end lost 2 bases, and 17 bases lay between the germline ends. From germline, CDR1 is SGHDT and CDR2 YYEEEE. CDR3 length: 15 amino acids. CDR3 protein: CASRPLRGSAYEQYF. DNA of the CDR3: TGTGCCAGCAGACCTCTGAGAGGTTCAGCCTACGAGCAGTACTTC. Supplemented by reference TRBV5-6 and TRBJ2-7, the full variable domain reads DAGVTQSPTHLIKTRGQQVTLRCSPKSGHDTVSWYQQALGQGPQFIFQYYEEEERQRGNFPDRFSGHQFPNYSSELNVNALLLGDSALYLCASRPLRGSAYEQYFGPGTRLTVT.

J is TRBJ2-7 and V is TRBV29-1, with D possibly matching TRBD1 (7 bases). There are 14 residues in the CDR3. CDR1 is SQVTM, CDR2 ANQGSEA, per germline. Between the trimmed V and J ends, which lost 4 bases and 4 bases, there was a span of 17 bases. The CDR3 sequence: CSVGEAGGPYEQYF. The CDR3 bases are TGCAGCGTTGGGGAGGCAGGGGGACCGTACGAGCAGTACTTC.

J is TRBJ2-1 and V is TRBV6-1, with 10 bases identical to TRBD2. Germline lookup yields CDR1 MNHNS and CDR2 SASEGT. Losses at the gene ends were 3 bases for V and 3 bases for J; bases not matched to a gene: 11. CDR3 length: 18 amino acids. CDR3 in amino acids: CASSERASGSFFYNEQFF. The CDR3 nucleotides are TGTGCCAGCAGTGAGCGGGCTAGCGGGAGTTTTTTCTACAATGAGCAGTTCTTC.

This chain connects TRBV4-3 to TRBJ1-5, with D unresolved. Trimming took off 0 bases at V and 4 bases at J, with 7 bases between the two ends. The CDR3 is 14 amino acids. In germline, CDR1 is LGHNA, CDR2 YSLEER. In DNA, the CDR3 is TGCGCCAGCAGCCAAGATATAAGAAATCAGCCCCAGCATTTT. This translates into CASSQDIRNQPQHF.

The chain links TRBV5-1 to TRBJ1-2, with 9 bases identical to TRBD1. Trimming cost V 3 bases and J 7 bases; bases outside gene matches: 7. The germline V gene has CDR1 SGHRS and CDR2 YFSETQ. This CDR3 is 14 amino acids long. The CDR3 spells CASSSGQGMGGYTF. Here the CDR3 DNA reads TGCGCCAGCAGCTCGGGACAGGGTATGGGTGGCTACACCTTC.

This chain connects TRBV5-5 to TRBJ2-7; D may correspond to TRBD1 or TRBD2 (5 bases each). Germline V gene lookup returns CDR1 SGHKS and CDR2 YYEKEE (reference sequence). The CDR3 has 15 residues. Trimming took off 6 bases at V and 0 bases at J, with 16 bases between the two ends. CDR3 nucleotide sequence: TGTGCCAGCATGCGAGGGACCGGGGTCTCCTACGAGCAGTACTTC. The encoded protein is CASMRGTGVSYEQYF.

Comments on this clone: The identical CDR3 is also encoded by other nucleotide sequences in the sample. The chain is built from TRBV20-1 and TRBJ2-3, with TRBD1 matching 7 bases. Trimming removed 6 bases from V and 5 bases from J; junction bases left unmatched: 2. The germline V gene has CDR1 DFQATT and CDR2 SNEGSKA (reference sequence). The CDR3 extends over 11 amino acids. CDR3 protein: CSATGVDTQYF. The CDR3 DNA follows: TGCAGTGCAACAGGGGTAGATACGCAGTATTTT.

The J gene is TRBJ2-7, the V gene TRBV6-5; D not certain. The length of the CDR3 is 10 residues. Trimming took off 4 bases at V and 7 bases at J, with 5 bases between the two ends. Germline V CDR1 and CDR2: MNHEY, SVGAGI. CDR3 region: CASSSGEQYF. The CDR3 bases are TGTGCCAGCAGTTCTGGGGAGCAGTACTTC.

This chain links TRBV6-5 with TRBJ2-5; a weak D match, TRBD1 (6 bases). V was cut by 0 bases and J by 5 bases, with 10 bases left in between. The germline V gene encodes CDR1 MNHEY and CDR2 SVGAGI. This CDR3 is 14 amino acids long. The CDR3 sequence is CASSYSRTVETQYF. Here the CDR3 DNA reads TGTGCCAGCAGTTACTCCAGGACAGTGGAGACCCAGTACTTC.

Turning to this clone: Other DNA sequences in the sample encode the same CDR3. This sequence joins TRBV6-1 and TRBJ2-1; D gene ambiguous. V shed 1 base and J shed 4 bases, with 5 bases lying between them. The CDR3 is 13 amino acids. Germline V gives CDR1 MNHNS, CDR2 SASEGT. As DNA, the CDR3 is TGTGCCAGCAGTGAAGGGGTGTACAATGAGCAGTTCTTC. Protein: CASSEGVYNEQFF.

This chain connects TRBV9 to TRBJ2-5; 7 bases agree with TRBD1. The CDR3 spans 15 residues. The V gene end was trimmed by 4 bases and the J gene end by 5 bases; junction bases not matched to a gene: 11. Germline V CDR1 and CDR2: SGDLS, YYNGEE. The CDR3 coding sequence is TGTGCCAGCAGCCCCGGGACAGTACTAGGGGAGACCCAGTACTTC. It translates to CASSPGTVLGETQYF.

V and J are TRBV15 and TRBJ1-5, with D uncertain. The germline V gene has CDR1 LNHNV and CDR2 YYDKDF (reference sequence). V was clipped by 0 bases and J by 7 bases, with 13 bases between them. The CDR3 is 15 amino acids. The CDR3 loop reads CATSRDYGGGQPQHF. The CDR3 region has the DNA TGTGCCACCAGCAGAGATTATGGTGGAGGGCAGCCCCAGCATTTT.

This chain connects TRBV7-6 to TRBJ2-1; 7 positions agree with TRBD2. The CDR3 extends over 18 amino acids. Germline CDR1 is SGHVS and CDR2 is FNYEAQ. The junction had 17 bases not matched to a gene; V was cut back by 2 bases and J by 7 bases. DNA of the CDR3: TGTGCCAGCAGCTTAAGGGTTTCTGGGGGGGGAGAGAGGAATGAGCAGTTCTTC. It specifies CASSLRVSGGGERNEQFF.

This sequence joins TRBV6-5 and TRBJ1-3; possible D gene TRBD1, 5 bases. Germline-derived CDR1 and CDR2 are MNHEY and SVGAGI. Trimming left V 0 bases short and J 1 base short, with 10 bases between. The CDR3 consists of 16 residues. The CDR3 here is CASSYSSGGSGNTIYF. The CDR3 region has the DNA TGTGCCAGCAGTTACTCGTCGGGGGGATCTGGAAACACCATATATTTT.

This clone was found once. The chain is built from TRBV28 and TRBJ2-1; 7 bases line up with TRBD2. The junction had 14 bases not matched to a gene; V was cut back by 2 bases and J by 7 bases. CDR1 is MDHEN, CDR2 SYDVKM, per germline. This CDR3 is 17 amino acids long. Here the CDR3 reads CASSLLDSGGRGNEQFF. The CDR3 DNA reads as TGTGCCAGCAGTTTACTGGATAGTGGCGGGAGAGGAAATGAGCAGTTCTTC.

The chain links TRBV7-9 to TRBJ2-7; D is possibly TRBD2 (5 bases). Per the germline V gene, CDR1 is SEHNR and CDR2 is FQNEAQ (reference sequence). CDR3 size: 14 residues. V lost 8 bases and J lost 2, with 16 bases in between. The CDR3 region has the DNA TGTGCCAGCGTCCGAGTTGGAGGAACCTACGAGCAGTACTTC. Amino acids: CASVRVGGTYEQYF.

The gene calls are TRBV2 and TRBJ2-7, with D unresolved. Trimming removed 5 bases from V and 0 bases from J, with 8 bases in between. The V gene's germline CDR1 is SNHLY and CDR2 FYNNEI. The length of the CDR3 is 13 residues. The CDR3 nucleotides are TGTGCCAGCAGTTGGACCGGCTCCTACGAGCAGTACTTC. It specifies CASSWTGSYEQYF. Full variable domain (rest looked up from reference TRBV2 and TRBJ2-7): EPEVTQTPSHQVTQMGQEVILRCVPISNHLYFYWYRQILGQKVEFLVSFYNNEISEKSEIFDDQFSVERPDGSNFTLKIRSTKLEDSAMYFCASSWTGSYEQYFGPGTRLTVT.

The chain employs TRBV5-6 and TRBJ2-3; D is unclear. The germline V gene encodes CDR1 SGHDT and CDR2 YYEEEE. Trimming left V 6 bases short and J 2 bases short, with 13 bases between. This CDR3 is built from 14 residues. The CDR3 sequence is CASTPWDITDTQYF. CDR3 nucleotide sequence: TGTGCCAGCACCCCATGGGATATCACAGATACGCAGTATTTT.

In this sample, this clone turned up once. The chain has TRBV4-1 and TRBJ2-1; 10 bases align to TRBD1. From germline, CDR1 is MGHRA and CDR2 YSYEKL. Trimming removed 0 bases from V and 8 bases from J; junction bases left unmatched: 7. CDR3 size: 16 residues. CDR3 amino acids: CASSQEGRQGADEQFF. The CDR3 region has the DNA TGCGCCAGCAGCCAAGAAGGTAGACAGGGGGCTGATGAGCAGTTCTTC.

The CDR3 sequence is CASSPGLGPDTQYF. The CDR3 DNA reads as TGCGCCAGCAGCCCGGGGCTCGGGCCAGATACGCAGTATTTT. The rearrangement joins TRBV5-1 to TRBJ2-3; D is perhaps TRBD1 or TRBD2 (5 bases each). There are 14 residues in the CDR3. Germline-derived CDR1 and CDR2 are SGHRS and YFSETQ. Trimming shortened V by 4 bases and J by 4 bases, and 13 bases separated the two germline ends.

The V and J genes are TRBV7-9 and TRBJ2-2; tentative D call: TRBD2 (6 bases). CDR1 SEHNR and CDR2 FQNEAQ come from the germline V gene (reference sequence). This CDR3 spans 15 amino acids. Trimming cost V 3 bases and J 4 bases, with 12 bases left between them. The CDR3 DNA reads as TGTGCCAGCAGCTTGGAAAGGGGAGGCACCGGGGAGCTGTTTTTT. Translation gives CASSLERGGTGELFF.

This sequence joins TRBV14 and TRBJ1-1; D is undetermined. The CDR3 has 16 amino acids. V was clipped by 4 bases and J by 0 bases, with 15 bases between them. Germline V CDR1 and CDR2: SGHDN, FVKESK. CDR3 coding DNA: TGTGCCAGCAGCCTTTTGAGGGCTAAAATGAACACTGAAGCTTTCTTT. Its translation is CASSLLRAKMNTEAFF.

This sequence joins TRBV28 and TRBJ1-1, with a weak D call TRBD1 (6 bases). CDR3 size: 14 residues. Trimming took 6 bases from V and 5 from J, leaving 16 bases between them. Looked up from germline, CDR1 is MDHEN and CDR2 is SYDVKM. The CDR3: CASSLYREGTEAFF. CDR3 sequence (DNA): TGTGCCAGCAGCCTTTACAGGGAAGGGACTGAAGCTTTCTTT.

This chain uses TRBV5-4 with TRBJ2-7, with 9 bases that match TRBD1. Germline V gives CDR1 SGHNT, CDR2 YYREEE (reference sequence). V was pared by 5 bases and J by 5 bases, with 5 bases of the junction left unmatched. The CDR3 is 13 residues long. The CDR3 sequence is CASRQGQGDEQYF. The CDR3 DNA follows: TGTGCCAGCAGACAGGGACAGGGCGACGAGCAGTACTTC.